One T cell receptor (beta chain) is described in this entry. Antigen specificity is unknown. One base separates it from a far larger clone, so it is likely a read error. Researchers made TCR beta libraries by using iRepertoire HTBI primers and running Arm-PCR on CDR3 regions. Using its own MiXCR run on the multiplex PCR reads, TCRdb lists one record per CDR3 protein. The sample lists fewer than 350,000 distinct CDR3 sequences; over 15% were seen once. The data originate from a study of regulatory T cells in long-lasting Graves disease. Points from the study as a whole: Preferential use of TRBV28, TRBJ1-2 and TRBJ2-5 was seen in persistent disease.

The CDR3 runs 14 residues. Trimming removed 3 bases from V and 0 bases from J, with 8 bases in between. Time point given: newly diagnosed GD, antithyroid drugs for less than 3 months. With RNA extracted from PBMCs as input, the TCR library was made. Each patient gave around 8.1 milliliters of EDTA-anticoagulated peripheral blood. This TCR was recovered from a female donor with Graves disease. The chain joins TRBV12-3 or TRBV12-4 to TRBJ1-1; D is possibly TRBD1 (6 bases). The sequencing here drew on peripheral blood mononuclear cells (PBMCs), taken at new diagnosis, from a patient treated with antithyroid drugs. DNA of the CDR3: TGTGCCAGCAGTTTTACAGGGATGAACACTGAAGCTTTCTTT. Translation: CASSFTGMNTEAFF.